Presented here are 19 T cell receptor beta chains from one specimen sequenced in a study of long-term antiretroviral therapy in people with HIV. Sequencing relied on immunoSEQ assay v3.0, run at survey level. Some clones are missing from TCRdb's copy, which holds only in-frame ones; the method was immunoSEQ multiplex PCR. The profile shows about 30,000 clones, 80% to 90% of them singletons. The source material was unsorted PBMCs, sampled roughly 2.8 years before starting antiretroviral therapy. Receptors were obtained from a woman aged 30 to 39 with HIV.

This chain connects TRBV6-4 to TRBJ2-1, with a tentative D call TRBD2 (5 bases). The V gene's germline CDR1 is MRHNA and CDR2 SNTAGT. V lost 0 bases and J lost 9, with 12 bases in between. The CDR3 runs to 14 residues. DNA for the CDR3: TGTGCCAGCAGTGACTCTGCTGGGGAGCGTGAGCAGTTCTTC. This translates into CASSDSAGEREQFF.

The genes are TRBV28 and TRBJ1-4; 8 bases fit TRBD1. V lost 6 bases and J lost 8; bases outside the gene matches: 11. This CDR3 is built from 15 residues. The germline V gene has CDR1 MDHEN and CDR2 SYDVKM. CDR3 residues: CASRLTQGGGEKLFF. CDR3 in DNA: TGTGCCAGCAGATTGACACAGGGGGGAGGGGAAAAACTGTTTTTT.

This clone was detected a few times. The chain joins TRBV19 to TRBJ1-2; D might be TRBD1 (5 bases). This CDR3 has 13 amino acids. Trimming pared 10 bases from V and 8 bases from J, leaving 20 bases between. CDR1 and CDR2 (germline): LNHDA, SQIVND (reference sequence). The CDR3 spells CATRPPGSRGYTF. CDR3 coding DNA: TGTGCCACGAGACCGCCAGGGTCGAGGGGCTACACCTTC. The full variable domain, rest sourced from reference TRBV19 and TRBJ1-2, is DGGITQSPKYLFRKEGQNVTLSCEQNLNHDAMYWYRQDPGQGLRLIYYSQIVNDFQKGDIAEGYSVSREKKESFPLTVTSAQKNPTAFYLCATRPPGSRGYTFGSGTRLTVV.

This chain links TRBV27 with TRBJ2-1, with 8 positions matching TRBD2. V lost 6 bases, J lost 4 bases, and 11 bases stayed unmatched. Germline assignment: CDR1 MNHEY and CDR2 SMNVEV (reference sequence). The CDR3 has 16 residues. CDR3 in amino acids: CASSRSLAGAYNEQFF. CDR3 bases: TGTGCCAGCAGCCGATCTCTAGCGGGTGCATACAATGAGCAGTTCTTC.

CDR3 nucleotides: TGCGCCAGCAGCCGCCCACAGGGATCGACTAATGAAAAACTGTTTTTT. Translated, it gives CASSRPQGSTNEKLFF. This chain uses TRBV4-1 with TRBJ1-4; TRBD1 is a possible D gene (6 bases). The CDR3 contains 16 residues. CDR1 and CDR2 (germline): MGHRA, YSYEKL. V was pared by 4 bases and J by 2 bases, with 14 bases between.

This clone showed up just a few times. This chain links TRBV18 with TRBJ1-2; 8 bases line up with TRBD1. CDR3 length: 14 amino acids. After removal of 6 bases from V and 6 bases from J, the junction contained 9 bases not matched to a gene. CDR1 KGHSH and CDR2 LQKENI come from the germline V gene. Here the CDR3 reads CASSLQGAIDGYTF. The CDR3 DNA is TGTGCCAGCTCCCTGCAGGGGGCGATTGATGGCTACACCTTC.

J is TRBJ2-1 and V is TRBV27; D remains ambiguous. The V end was cut by 10 bases, the J end by 8 bases, with 15 bases between. This CDR3 is built from 12 residues. Germline V lookup: CDR1 MNHEY, CDR2 SMNVEV (reference sequence). CDR3 sequence reads: CATGGKSHEQFF. CDR3 in DNA: TGTGCCACCGGTGGGAAGTCGCATGAGCAGTTCTTC.

The V gene is TRBV5-4, the J gene TRBJ1-1; D not certain. CDR1 is SGHNT and CDR2 is YYREEE in the germline V gene (reference sequence). The CDR3 is 15 amino acids. V was trimmed by 6 bases and J by 4 bases, leaving 19 bases between them. CDR3 region: CASMGGMHHGTEAFF. CDR3 sequence (DNA): TGTGCCAGCATGGGCGGAATGCACCATGGCACTGAAGCTTTCTTT.

The chain combines TRBV6-6 with TRBJ1-2; the match to TRBD1 covers 7 bases. CDR1 is MNHNY, CDR2 SVGAGI, per germline (reference sequence). There are 16 residues in the CDR3. V lost 3 bases to trimming and J lost 3 bases; unmatched junction nucleotides: 10. CDR3 loop: CASSYLTGEGYYGYTF. The CDR3 DNA follows: TGTGCCAGCAGTTATTTAACAGGGGAGGGGTACTATGGCTACACCTTC.

The chain employs TRBV19 and TRBJ2-1; possibly TRBD1 for D (6 bases). Germline CDR1 is LNHDA and CDR2 is SQIVND (reference sequence). The V end lost 1 base, the J end lost 0 bases, and 13 bases lay between the germline ends. This CDR3 has 17 amino acids. The CDR3 loop is CASSIGWGRYSYNEQFF. CDR3 DNA: TGTGCCAGTAGTATAGGCTGGGGGCGTTACTCCTACAATGAGCAGTTCTTC.

CDR3 residues: CASSQGDQPQHF. The CDR3 DNA sequence: TGTGCCAGCAGCCAGGGTGACCAGCCCCAGCATTTT. V is TRBV5-8 and J is TRBJ1-5; a possible D gene is TRBD1 (5 bases). Per germline, CDR1 SGHTS and CDR2 YDEGEE. The V gene lost 4 bases and the J gene lost 7 bases, with 9 bases spanning the gap. CDR3 size: 12 residues.

The V and J genes are TRBV30 and TRBJ1-5; D uncertain. The CDR3 is 13 amino acids. V dropped 0 bases and J dropped 4 bases, with 7 bases sitting between them. Per germline, CDR1 GTSNPN and CDR2 SVGIG (reference sequence). The CDR3 DNA reads TGTGCCTGGAGTGTAGCGGGAAATCAGCCCCAGCATTTT. As protein: CAWSVAGNQPQHF.

This chain connects TRBV30 to TRBJ1-3; D perhaps matches TRBD1 (6 bases). Germline loops: CDR1 GTSNPN, CDR2 SVGIG (reference sequence). CDR3 length: 14 amino acids. V lost 2 bases and J 4 bases, leaving 12 bases between the germline ends. CDR3: CAWSLGTQGNTIYF. CDR3 DNA sequence: TGTGCCTGGAGTCTAGGGACACAAGGAAACACCATATATTTT.

CDR3 residues: CATSSGLVEETQYF. DNA of the CDR3: TGTGCCACCAGCAGTGGGCTAGTTGAAGAGACCCAGTACTTC. The J gene is TRBJ2-5, the V gene TRBV15; D call uncertain. Trimming removed 3 bases from V and 3 bases from J, with 11 bases in between. Germline CDR1 LNHNV, CDR2 YYDKDF (reference sequence). The CDR3 extends over 14 amino acids. The full variable domain, its missing parts supplied by reference TRBV15 and TRBJ2-5, is DAMVIQNPRYQVTQFGKPVTLSCSQTLNHNVMYWYQQKSSQAPKLLFHYYDKDFNNEADTPDNFQSRRPNTSFCFLDIRSPGLGDTAMYLCATSSGLVEETQYFGPGTRLLVL.

J is TRBJ1-6 and V is TRBV11-1; D remains ambiguous. Trimming left V 1 base short and J 7 bases short, with 5 bases between. CDR3 length: 13 amino acids. Germline CDR1 is SGHAT and CDR2 is FQDESV (reference sequence). CDR3 sequence reads: CASSLDRNSPLHF. CDR3 DNA: TGTGCCAGCAGCTTAGATCGGAATTCACCCCTCCACTTT.

This clone was observed once. This rearrangement joins TRBV2 to TRBJ1-2, with TRBD1 matching 8 bases. The ends lost 2 bases at V and 6 bases at J; junction bases unmatched: 8. CDR1 is SNHLY, CDR2 FYNNEI, per germline. The CDR3 contains 15 residues. CDR3 sequence: CASSELTQGADGYTF. CDR3 nucleotide sequence: TGTGCCAGCAGTGAACTCACGCAGGGGGCGGATGGCTACACCTTC.

The chain recombines TRBV4-2 with TRBJ1-1, with 7 bases matching TRBD1. Per germline, CDR1 LGHNA and CDR2 YNFKEQ. The V gene end was trimmed by 6 bases and the J gene end by 1 base; junction bases not matched to a gene: 11. CDR3 length: 16 residues. This CDR3 is CASRISRGQGNTEAFF. In DNA, the CDR3 is TGTGCCAGCAGGATATCGAGGGGGCAAGGGAACACTGAAGCTTTCTTT.

The J gene is TRBJ2-7, the V gene TRBV9, with D possibly matching TRBD2 (5 bases). The CDR3 is 14 amino acids. Trimming cost V 4 bases and J 6 bases, with 17 bases left between them. CDR1 is SGDLS, CDR2 YYNGEE, per germline. In DNA form, the CDR3 reads TGTGCCAGCAGCTCGAGACTAAGCCCGGGCGAGCAGTACGTC. Protein product: CASSSRLSPGEQYV.

This clone was detected only a few times. This sequence joins TRBV11-2 and TRBJ2-7; D unclear. CDR1 is SGHAT and CDR2 is FQNNGV in the germline V gene. V dropped 4 bases and J dropped 4 bases, with 5 bases sitting between them. CDR3 length: 11 amino acids. The CDR3 loop reads CASSSHYEQYV. The CDR3 DNA follows: TGTGCCAGCAGCTCCCATTACGAGCAGTACGTC.